This entry features one TCR beta chain sequence. What antigen it recognizes has not been identified. The sample holds no much larger clone one base away, and base qualities are not on file. The cohort comprised some 700 healthy bone marrow donors. Cohort members were all nominally healthy when sampled, although unrecorded immune exposures were likely present. The donor was CMV seronegative and was included in the group of about 400 seronegative cohort members. A peripheral blood sample was collected from each donor, and TCR beta sequencing was performed on peripheral blood mononuclear cells. The Qiagen DNeasy Blood Extraction Kit was used to extract genomic DNA from the blood cell samples. Including cysteine and phenylalanine, the CDR3 has 16 amino acids. The read is trimmed to its CDR3 DNA, 48 bases read in frame from base 1. CDR1 SGHNT and CDR2 YYREEE were looked up in the germline V gene (reference sequence). V is shortened by 4 bases, J by 0 bases, and the region joining them spans 14 bases.

This entry comes from a study of cytomegalovirus exposure and HLA in healthy donors (dated by TCRdb to the late 2010s). Background for the entire study: An earlier analysis of roughly 500 of the donors reported approximately 260 Gb of sequence data and 95 million to 130 million unique TCR beta sequences obtained from 180 million or so T cells. The later analysis used no new phenotypic data to find candidate immune exposures, relying instead on TCR beta sequences and their occurrence across donors. In a later analysis, previously published TCR beta repertoires from about 670 donors were re-analyzed and high-resolution HLA genotyping was added so that TCR occurrence patterns could be studied. The study aimed to test whether cataloging public T cell receptors could reveal signatures of past pathogen exposure. In a later genetic analysis, genome-wide SNP genotypes for about 65% of the roughly 700 donors were used, and that subset was treated as a discovery cohort. Roughly 5 DR-DQ haplotypes were handled as single units for association and clustering, since linkage in the cohort was strong. Alongside the repertoire data, information on donor age, sex, ethnicity and CMV serostatus was compiled. The study used immunosequencing to profile the T cell repertoires of 600 to 850 subjects and linked those repertoires to cytomegalovirus serostatus. Along with the roughly 610-subject first cohort, a separate validation cohort of some 130 different subjects was used. An early release covering more than 500 HLA-typed donors comprised 250 to 350 gigabases of sequencing data and roughly 85 million unique TCR sequences. HLA typing included class I and class II loci at four-digit resolution. To decide whether each TCR beta V gene segment behaved as functional or pseudogenic, an earlier analysis of approximately 600 of the donors relied on high-throughput TCR beta sequencing. The genetic ancestry cluster associated with self-reported Caucasian donors included around 76% of the 350 to 500 genotyped donors. To predict cytomegalovirus infection status, the study brought together high-throughput TCR immunosequencing, statistical association of individual TCRs with disease status, and machine learning. Typing coverage varied by locus: roughly 620-640 donors for A, B, C, DRB1 and DQB1; some 520 for DQA1; 606 for DPA1; roughly 470 for DPB1. All discovery cohort repertoires had been generated on a single sequencing platform. Among around 400 genotyped donors of the cohort, an average of about 240,000 unique TCR beta nucleotide sequences was sequenced per donor, of which about 20% were non-productive.

The method was the immunoSEQ multiplex PCR assay. For the multiplex PCR, a mixture combining 60 forward primers for TCR Vbeta segments and 13 reverse primers for TCR Jbeta segments was used. Amplification of the CDR3 region of rearranged TCR beta genes was performed with a multiplex PCR assay on genomic DNA. The Illumina HiSeq System was used to sequence the amplified TCR beta libraries as 87-base-pair reads. The paper's processing steps were these. A later analysis tallied around 80 million unique TCR beta chains across the 666 repertoires, and some 10 million of those chains were shared by two or more donors. Raw reads were error-corrected and collapsed into unique sequences with a nearest-neighbor algorithm that merged closely related sequences to remove PCR and sequencing errors. CDR3 sequences were aligned to IMGT reference sequences to assign V, D and J gene segments. For a sequence to be retained, a match of at least six nucleotides was required to both a V gene segment and a J gene segment. A rearrangement was called productive if the CDR3 had no stop codons and remained in frame with V and J, and every other rearrangement was called non-productive. Following IMGT convention, CDR3 was defined as the stretch from the second conserved V-encoded cysteine up to the conserved J-encoded phenylalanine. Sequences without an unambiguous match to a single V gene segment were excluded from the earlier analysis of about 630 of the donors. An earlier analysis of 500 to 700 of the donors classified V segments as functional when productive rearrangements were above 56.7% and as segregating when the standard deviation between donors was above 5%. To diagnose cytomegalovirus status from the catalog of TCR beta chain sequences, a statistical classification framework was built. V and J gene assignment, in a later analysis, came from comparing TCR nucleotide sequences with IMGT/GENE-DB human TR gene sequences. Using the TCRdist pipeline, a later analysis assigned CDR3 sequences along with most-parsimonious VDJ recombination scenarios. In a later analysis, each TCR beta chain was defined by its CDR3 amino acid sequence together with its V-gene family, and reads lacking a unique V-gene family were excluded. In a later analysis, 450 to 600 highly shared, low-generation-probability nucleotide sequences were removed to address suspected cross-contamination and a sequencing artifact. For each public chain, a later analysis derived a clonal expansion index from normalized ranks of inferred template counts within each repertoire. In a later analysis, generation probabilities were computed using a VDJ recombination model fitted to out-of-frame rearrangements, and the results were checked against IGoR. A later analysis scored TCR-TCR, TCR-HLA and TCR-CMV co-occurrence with hypergeometric tests, applying a repertoire-size bias correction to TCR pairs. In a later analysis, false discovery rates were estimated by permuting HLA or CMV assignments 20 times. In a later analysis, co-occurring TCRs were grouped with DBSCAN, and TCRdist sequence similarity was added when clustering was performed within HLA-allele-positive subsets. Repertoires with fewer than 30,000 or more than 120,000 public chains, plus five repertoires with anomalous nucleotide sharing, were excluded from co-occurrence clustering. Entries here come from immuneACCESS through TCRdb and include only in-frame sequences with V and J called. Some clones fail to appear in such tables; in the studies checked, an unresolved V gene covers under half of the shortfall, and the cause of the remainder is unknown. V, J and clone size reflect that table, while D and trimming were determined from the DNA. The sample has more than 120,000 clones on record, around 75% of them singletons. The ten largest make up less than 3.5% of the sample.

The investigation overall reported the following: The presence/absence analyses assumed that sequencing depth was roughly uniform across donors, and that assumption may not be true. Compared with the approximately 710-donor mean, donors in an Asian-associated ancestry cluster had fewer N-insertions in productive TCRs, according to a later genetic analysis. Most TCR sequences were seen in very few donors, while some public TCRs were found in many individuals. A later analysis found that most CMV-associated TCR beta chains appeared HLA-restricted, with HLA associations seemingly driven largely by CMV exposure. In an earlier analysis of around 600 of the donors, most TCR beta V segments were observed in productive rearrangements about 90% or about 30% of the time, broadly matching IMGT annotations. The authors suggested that the approach could potentially be extended to other disease states and immunological phenotypes. Linkage disequilibrium might explain the correlated functional status among segregating V segments, but an unknown experimental factor could not be ruled out. An association between a missense DCLRE1C variant and V-gene and J-gene trimming of TCR beta chains was found in a later genetic analysis and replicated in an independent cohort. The classifier was reported to diagnose cytomegalovirus status with high specificity and sensitivity in both the original and validation cohorts. The 87-base-pair reads could not distinguish some IMGT-functional V segments, including TRBV6-2 and TRBV6-3, so those segments were excluded. A further reported finding was that TCR beta sequences accurately predicted the HLA-A and HLA-B alleles for most subjects in the first cohort. In vitro tests confirmed that three of the cytomegalovirus-associated TCR beta chains recognize cytomegalovirus antigens. In a later analysis, HLA-associated TCR beta chains were found to be more clonally expanded and to have lower generation probabilities than equally common non-associated chains. Because counts were too low, about 18 rarely observed V segments, including chromosome 9 orphons, were excluded from the earlier analysis of 587 of the donors. For the cohort, immune exposure information was limited to CMV serostatus. In a later analysis, the rate of TCR association differed among HLA loci, with DRB1 alleles having the most associated TCRs and HLA-C alleles having the fewest. Because some donors lacked HLA typing at each locus, the association tests relied only on the typed subset. Specific HLA alleles were associated with 15,000 to 20,000 TCR beta sequences at a false discovery rate of 0.05 in a later analysis. In a later analysis, several top co-occurrence clusters were reported to appear linked to parvovirus B19, influenza, CMV and Epstein-Barr virus. Assigning TCR associations to individual alleles was difficult when HLA alleles, especially DR and DQ, strongly co-occurred. Only TCR beta chains were sequenced in this cohort, and the absence of alpha or paired-chain data limited detectable features. The study listed 150 to 200 TCR beta chains as associated with cytomegalovirus. A cluster of highly shared sequence variants was judged likely to be a technical artifact of the sequencing pipeline.

This clonotype originated in a woman in her twenties or thirties in good health and CMV-seronegative. Sequenced input: PBMCs. The rearrangement joined TRBV5-4 to TRBJ2-1; a weak D assignment points to TRBD1 (5 bases agree). CDR3 reads: CASSLSWTNSYNEQFF. The nucleotide sequence reads as follows: TGTGCCAGCAGCCTGTCATGGACAAACTCCTACAATGAGCAGTTCTTC. The reference TRBV5-4 and TRBJ2-1 proteins fill in what lies around the CDR3, so the full variable domain reads ETGVTQSPTHLIKTRGQQVTLRCSSQSGHNTVSWYQQALGQGPQFIFQYYREEENGRGNFPPRFSGLQFPNYSSELNVNALELDDSALYLCASSLSWTNSYNEQFFGPGTRLTVL.